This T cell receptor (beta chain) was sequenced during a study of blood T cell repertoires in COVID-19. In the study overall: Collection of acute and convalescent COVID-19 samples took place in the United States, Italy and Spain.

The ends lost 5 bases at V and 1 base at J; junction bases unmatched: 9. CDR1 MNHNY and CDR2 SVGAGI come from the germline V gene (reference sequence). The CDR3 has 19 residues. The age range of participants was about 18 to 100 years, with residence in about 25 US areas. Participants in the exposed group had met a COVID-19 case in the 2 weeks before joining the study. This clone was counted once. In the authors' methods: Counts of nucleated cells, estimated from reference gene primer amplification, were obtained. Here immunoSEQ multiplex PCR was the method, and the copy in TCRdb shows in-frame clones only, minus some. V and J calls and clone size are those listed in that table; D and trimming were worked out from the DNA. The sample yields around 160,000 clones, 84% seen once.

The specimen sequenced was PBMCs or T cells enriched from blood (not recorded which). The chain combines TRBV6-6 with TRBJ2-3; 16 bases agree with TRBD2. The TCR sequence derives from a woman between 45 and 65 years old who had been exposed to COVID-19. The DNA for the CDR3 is TGTGCCAGCAGTCTGGGACTAGCGGGGGGGCGAGTTGGCACAGATACGCAGTATTTT. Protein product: CASSLGLAGGRVGTDTQYF.